This TCR beta chain was profiled in a study of blood T cell repertoires in COVID-19. Study summary: Sample material is recorded as cDNA or gDNA derived from T cells, B-cell-depleted T cells, or PBMCs.

Participants were aged 18 to 89 years, lived in some 23 US areas, and enrolled virtually. Original data processing: Amplification with reference gene primers provided the estimates of nucleated cell counts. Assay: immunoSEQ multiplex PCR; the TCRdb copy retains only in-frame clones and omits some. That table gives V, J and clone size, and the DNA gave D and trimming. The table shows roughly 250,000 clones, with 85% to 95% occurring only once. V shed 4 bases, J shed 1 base, and the junction held 11 bases outside the gene matches. The germline V gene encodes CDR1 KGHSH and CDR2 LQKENI. The CDR3 sequence is 18 residues long.

Specimen: PBMCs or T cells enriched from blood (not recorded which). This clonotype was sampled from a woman between 18 and 29 years old who had recovered from COVID-19. The J gene is TRBJ1-1, the V gene TRBV18; 11 bases agree with TRBD1. The CDR3 spells CASSRPQRTGGWNTEAFF. The CDR3 DNA reads as TGTGCCAGCTCACGACCACAGAGGACAGGGGGCTGGAACACTGAAGCTTTCTTT.